This is a list of T cell receptor beta chains from one sample in a study of OX40 agonist ivuxolimab in advanced cancers. Sequenced by immunoSEQ multiplex PCR; TCRdb stores in-frame clones only, minus some. The table includes about 82,000 clones, about nine tenths detected once. The starting material was CD4+ or CD8+ T cells sorted from blood, obtained in a trial of the OX40 agonist ivuxolimab. All receptors derive from an adult with an advanced solid tumor such as melanoma, head and neck, liver or kidney cancer. CDR3s include the opening cysteine and the closing phenylalanine or tryptophan. Fields, in order: J gene, clone size, V gene, D gene, CDR3 protein. The D gene is left open where the match is weak. Rows may omit the clone size; those that give it use once, few, many or a size class.

TRBJ1-2 | - | TRBV19 | TRBD1 | CASKKGQASTNYGYTF
TRBJ2-3 | - | TRBV5-4 | TRBD2 | CASSLEGLAGTGYFTDTQYF
TRBJ2-3 | - | TRBV30 | TRBD1 | CAWSALTGTGGTDTQYF
TRBJ2-7 | once | TRBV10-3 | TRBD1 | CAIRSGTGPYEQYF
TRBJ2-3 | - | TRBV7-7 | TRBD1 | CASSLTGVEADTQYF
TRBJ1-5 | once | TRBV19 | TRBD1 | CASSGQGGNQPQHF
TRBJ2-5 | - | TRBV9 | TRBD1 | CASSVGDRAETQYF
TRBJ2-3 | - | TRBV29-1 | - | CSVEFFLGDASTDTQYF
TRBJ2-6 | - | TRBV5-4 | - | CASSLDRAGANVLTF
TRBJ2-3 | - | TRBV7-9 | - | CAGRGLPADTQYF
TRBJ1-2 | - | TRBV10-3 | - | CAISEETGMGYTF
TRBJ2-3 | once | TRBV18 | TRBD2 | CASSPREGSTDTQYF
TRBJ2-2 | - | TRBV9 | TRBD1 | CASNGQGAIGELFF
TRBJ2-5 | - | TRBV7-6 | - | CASSLVGGTQETQYF
TRBJ2-7 | few | TRBV27 | TRBD2 | CASRKGTSGGVYEQYF
TRBJ2-2 | - | TRBV11-1 | - | CASSLSGGKTGELFF
TRBJ1-6 | - | TRBV6-5 | TRBD1 | CASSRNRGVGLHF
TRBJ1-4 | - | TRBV7-2 | - | CASSLGPGEKLFF
TRBJ1-4 | once | TRBV30 | - | CAWIRRGGEGEKLFF
TRBJ2-7 | - | TRBV5-4 | - | CASSGGTVSSYEQYF
TRBJ1-6 | few | TRBV6-5 | TRBD1 | CASSLVPGTGYSPLHF
TRBJ2-7 | - | TRBV5-1 | TRBD2 | CASSLIAGGHSYEQYF
TRBJ2-3 | - | TRBV2 | TRBD2 | CASHSGSITDTQYF
TRBJ2-3 | - | TRBV9 | - | CASSSGGAPSTDTQYF
TRBJ2-1 | - | TRBV5-1 | - | CASSSAVDNEQFF
TRBJ2-5 | - | TRBV29-1 | - | CSVLDRQETQYF
TRBJ2-3 | - | TRBV18 | - | CASSPPGTFRTDTQYF
TRBJ1-2 | - | TRBV18 | - | CASSPGSNYGYTF
TRBJ1-2 | - | TRBV6-5 | TRBD1 | CASTQSGGHYGYTF
TRBJ1-1 | - | TRBV29-1 | - | CSASGGMNTEAFF
TRBJ2-1 | - | TRBV5-4 | - | CASSLAGLYNEQFF
TRBJ1-1 | - | TRBV2 | TRBD1 | CAITRDRGYTEAFF
TRBJ2-7 | few | TRBV19 | - | CASSPDRYEQYF
TRBJ2-5 | - | TRBV13 | - | CASSLQETQYF
TRBJ2-7 | - | TRBV6-5 | - | CASSYSPGVGYEQYF
TRBJ1-6 | - | TRBV2 | - | CASSETSREYNSPLHF
TRBJ2-3 | - | TRBV7-8 | - | CASSLAGVLSTDTQYF
TRBJ1-2 | - | TRBV5-1 | TRBD1 | CASSLGGQGMDYGYTF
TRBJ1-2 | - | TRBV6-5 | TRBD1 | CASSYSTGGAYGYTF
TRBJ1-1 | - | TRBV10-3 | TRBD1 | CAISENRGGNTEAFF
TRBJ2-5 | - | TRBV5-4 | TRBD2 | CASSPASGARLGTQYF
TRBJ2-7 | - | TRBV6-6 | - | CASSKTGPRAAYEQYF
TRBJ1-5 | once | TRBV23-1 | - | CASSQLAQKSNQPQHF
TRBJ2-6 | - | TRBV12-2 | - | CASRLTGQGPGANVLTF
TRBJ1-1 | - | TRBV6-1 | - | CASSETGRHTEAFF
TRBJ2-7 | - | TRBV19 | TRBD1 | CASSPGQGFGYEQYF
TRBJ2-1 | - | TRBV19 | - | CASSIAGAIYNEQFF
TRBJ2-1 | - | TRBV6-4 | - | CASSGLGTDNEQFF
TRBJ1-3 | - | TRBV30 | - | CAWRGQGIGSGNTIYF
TRBJ1-3 | - | TRBV9 | - | CASSSQVTGNTIYF